Listed here are 10 T cell receptor beta chains from one sample, sequenced in a study of CD8 T cells in ankylosing spondylitis. TCRdb called the 5' RACE reads again in MiXCR, with one record for every CDR3 protein. The sample shows 450,000 or so distinct CDR3 sequences, roughly 26% of them seen only once. No antigen is known for these receptors. Findings of the study overall: It appeared that ankylosing spondylitis blood was characterized by a TCR beta motif of about 8 highly homologous variants.

Specimen: blood, either unsorted or a sorted T cell fraction (not recorded which). The receptor set was obtained from a male donor with ankylosing spondylitis.

There are a few counts of this clonotype. The chain joins TRBV5-1 to TRBJ2-1, with 10 positions matching TRBD1. CDR1 and CDR2 (germline): SGHRS, YFSETQ. The CDR3 loop spans 16 amino acids. V lost 4 bases to trimming and J lost 9 bases; unmatched junction nucleotides: 13. The CDR3 nucleotides are TGCGCCAGCAGCCCGCTCAGGGACAGGGGTCCCCGTGAGCAGTTCTTC. Translated: CASSPLRDRGPREQFF.

This clonotype was observed at least ten times. The chain is built from TRBV5-1 and TRBJ2-3; D remains ambiguous. The germline V gene encodes CDR1 SGHRS and CDR2 YFSETQ. There are 16 residues in the CDR3. The germline V and J ends were trimmed by 0 bases and 2 bases, with 13 bases remaining between them. In DNA form, the CDR3 reads TGCGCCAGCAGCTTGGATCAAGGCGGTTACACAGATACGCAGTATTTT. It specifies CASSLDQGGYTDTQYF.

About this clonotype itself: One end of the junction varies from germline; a read error may be responsible. This chain connects TRBV2 to TRBJ2-2; D possibly corresponds to TRBD2 (6 bases). Germline-derived CDR1 and CDR2 are SNHLY and FYNNEI. The CDR3 is 15 amino acids. CDR3 DNA: TGTGCCAGCAGTGAAGGCCTAGCGAAGACCGGGGAGCTGTTTTTT. This sequence encodes CASSEGLAKTGELFF.

A few counts support this clonotype. The chain uses TRBV6-6 and TRBJ2-7; D is uncertain. This CDR3 region has 13 residues. V lost 4 bases and J lost 6, with 13 bases in between. Germline V lookup: CDR1 MNHNY, CDR2 SVGAGI (reference sequence). CDR3 sequence: CASSFPSSSEQYF. The CDR3 bases are TGTGCCAGCAGTTTCCCCAGTTCGTCCGAGCAGTACTTC.

As to this clonotype: A single base separates this from a much larger clone, so it may be a read error. V gene TRBV29-1 combines with J gene TRBJ2-1, with TRBD2 matching over 8 bases. The germline V gene has CDR1 SQVTM and CDR2 ANQGSEA. The CDR3 consists of 16 residues. The CDR3 DNA is TGCAGCGTTGAAGGAATGGTAGCGGGAAAGTACAATGAGCAGTCCTTC. Translating it yields CSVEGMVAGKYNEQSF.

This clonotype was detected only a few times. Mismatch with germline at one junction end may stem from a read error. The CDR3 sequence is CASSLAGGTNEKLFF. For the CDR3, the DNA is TGTGCCAGCAGCTTAGCGGGGGGGACTAATGAAAAACTGTTTTTT. The chain joins TRBV5-1 to TRBJ1-4; weak D call: TRBD1 (5 bases). This CDR3 has 15 residues. The germline V gene has CDR1 SGHRS and CDR2 YFSETQ.

This clonotype came up a few times. The V and J genes are TRBV2 and TRBJ1-1, with D possibly being TRBD1 (6 bases). The V gene's germline CDR1 is SNHLY and CDR2 FYNNEI. This CDR3 spans 13 amino acids. Trimming left V 5 bases short and J 2 bases short, with 9 bases between. DNA of the CDR3: TGTGCCAGCAGTTACAGGGATAACACTGAAGCTTTCTTT. This gives the protein CASSYRDNTEAFF.

The chain combines TRBV7-9 with TRBJ2-2; 7 bases match TRBD1. The V gene's germline CDR1 is SEHNR and CDR2 FQNEAQ (reference sequence). This CDR3 has 15 residues. V dropped 2 bases and J dropped 4; count of bases not matched to a gene: 4. The CDR3 loop reads CASSLLQGFTGELFF. For the CDR3, the DNA is TGTGCCAGCAGCTTACTACAGGGGTTCACCGGGGAGCTGTTTTTT.

A few counts support this clonotype. The J gene is TRBJ1-6, the V gene TRBV7-9, with 10 bases fitting TRBD1. V lost 1 base and J lost 10; bases outside the gene matches: 4. This CDR3 region has 15 residues. Germline assignment: CDR1 SEHNR and CDR2 FQNEAQ (reference sequence). The CDR3 spells CASSLGDRGGSPLHF. In DNA, the CDR3 is TGTGCCAGCAGCTTAGGGGACAGGGGTGGATCACCCCTCCACTTT.

The sample holds a few counts of this clonotype. The V call is TRBV20-1, the J call TRBJ2-7; D is undetermined. This CDR3 has 10 amino acids. With 6 bases removed from V and 7 bases from J, the gap between germline ends came to 10 bases. Germline CDR1 is DFQATT and CDR2 is SNEGSKA (reference sequence). Here the CDR3 DNA reads TGCAGTGCCGAGATTAGGGAGCAGTACTTC. As protein: CSAEIREQYF.